Presented here are 11 T cell receptor beta chains from one specimen sequenced in a study of cytomegalovirus exposure and HLA in healthy donors. PCR primers comprised 60 Vbeta and 13 Jbeta primers. Clones were sequenced by immunoSEQ multiplex PCR, and TCRdb holds only the in-frame ones, with some missing. In all, the sample yields nearly 200,000 clones. Sequences were obtained from PBMCs. These receptors originate from a boy under 18 in good health and CMV-seronegative.

V gene TRBV18 combines with J gene TRBJ2-7, with TRBD1 matching over 8 bases. With 3 bases clipped from V and 6 bases from J, the junction kept 7 bases outside the gene matches. Per the germline V gene, CDR1 is KGHSH and CDR2 is LQKENI. The length of the CDR3 is 14 residues. The CDR3 nucleotides read TGTGCCAGCTCACCCCAACAGGGGGAGAGCGAGCAGTACTTC. Translating gives CASSPQQGESEQYF.

This chain uses TRBV2 with TRBJ2-1; 9 bases match TRBD2. Unmatched junction bases numbered 9, after V lost 3 bases and J lost 9 bases. This CDR3 region has 15 residues. Germline-derived CDR1 and CDR2 are SNHLY and FYNNEI. The CDR3 DNA reads as TGTGCCAGCAGTGACGGGCGGGGGGGCCAGGGTGAGCAGTTCTTC. It translates to CASSDGRGGQGEQFF.

The rearrangement uses TRBV11-3 and TRBJ2-5; the match to TRBD2 covers 15 bases. The germline V gene has CDR1 SGHNT and CDR2 YENEEA. CDR3 size: 17 residues. The junction had 3 bases not matched to a gene; V was cut back by 3 bases and J by 1 base. In DNA form, the CDR3 reads TGTGCCAGCAGCTTGGGACTAGCGGGGGGCCCCCAAGAGACCCAGTACTTC. Translating it yields CASSLGLAGGPQETQYF. The entire variable domain, with the rest obtained from reference TRBV11-3 and TRBJ2-5, is as follows: EAGVVQSPRYKIIEKKQPVAFWCNPISGHNTLYWYLQNLGQGPELLIRYENEEAVDDSQLPKDRFSAERLKGVDSTLKIQPAELGDSAVYLCASSLGLAGGPQETQYFGPGTRLLVL.

The chain combines TRBV4-3 with TRBJ1-1; 10 nucleotides match TRBD1. V trimming: 1 base; J trimming: 1 base; junction bases outside the gene matches: 9. The CDR3 contains 18 residues. Germline values: CDR1 LGHNA, CDR2 YSLEER. In DNA, the CDR3 is TGCGCCAGCAGCCAAGGCGCGGGACAGGGGCTCAGGAACACTGAAGCTTTCTTT. This encodes CASSQGAGQGLRNTEAFF.

The chain couples TRBV7-2 to TRBJ2-7, with D possibly matching TRBD1 (7 bases). V lost 1 base to trimming and J lost 1 base, with 14 bases between them. The germline CDR1 and CDR2 sequences are SGHTA and FQGNSA. The CDR3 has 16 residues. This CDR3 reads CASSLVRGTDSYEQYF. The DNA for the CDR3 is TGTGCCAGCAGCTTAGTTCGGGGGACAGATTCCTACGAGCAGTACTTC.

The chain uses TRBV30 and TRBJ1-3; 10 bases fit TRBD1. The J segment lost 2 bases and the V segment lost 5 bases, leaving 3 bases of the junction unmatched. Germline assignment: CDR1 GTSNPN and CDR2 SVGIG (reference sequence). This CDR3 is 14 amino acids long. This chain's CDR3 is CAWAGQGAGNTIYF. In nucleotides, the CDR3 is TGTGCCTGGGCAGGACAGGGGGCTGGAAACACCATATATTTT. The full variable domain, rest sourced from reference TRBV30 and TRBJ1-3, is SQTIHQWPATLVQPVGSPLSLECTVEGTSNPNLYWYRQAAGRGLQLLFYSVGIGQISSEVPQNLSASRPQDRQFILSSKKLLLSDSGFYLCAWAGQGAGNTIYFGEGSWLTVV.

The rearrangement links TRBV7-9 to TRBJ1-1; 12 bases map to TRBD1. V was clipped by 5 bases and J by 1 base; unmatched bases: 5. Germline lookup yields CDR1 SEHNR and CDR2 FQNEAQ (reference sequence). This CDR3 is built from 16 residues. The CDR3 DNA reads TGTGCCAGCAGCCCGGGACAGGGGGCGCAGAACACTGAAGCTTTCTTT. Translation: CASSPGQGAQNTEAFF.

The chain joins TRBV11-2 to TRBJ1-2; no clear D gene. Germline CDR1 reads SGHAT; CDR2 reads FQNNGV. V gave up 1 base and J gave up 8 bases, with 20 bases separating them. The CDR3 runs 16 residues. CDR3 residues: CASSLVLVPGVKGYTF. CDR3 sequence (DNA): TGTGCCAGCAGCTTAGTATTGGTACCCGGGGTGAAGGGCTACACCTTC.

The chain carries TRBV5-4 and TRBJ1-5; 8 positions match TRBD1. Unmatched junction bases numbered 7, after V lost 4 bases and J lost 4 bases. Germline CDR1 and CDR2: SGHNT and YYREEE (reference sequence). The CDR3 is 15 residues long. The CDR3 bases are TGTGCCAGCAGCCAAGTTCAGGGGGCGAATCAGCCCCAGCATTTT. Translated, it gives CASSQVQGANQPQHF.

This rearrangement joins TRBV10-3 to TRBJ2-7; 16 bases fit TRBD2. Germline CDR1 is ENHRY and CDR2 is SYGVKD. The length of the CDR3 is 20 residues. The J segment lost 5 bases and the V segment lost 8 bases, leaving 21 bases of the junction unmatched. The CDR3 DNA reads as TGTGCCATCTCCGGAAGGGCGCCGGGACTAGCGGGGGGGCGAAACGACGAGCAGTACTTC. It specifies CAISGRAPGLAGGRNDEQYF.

The chain links TRBV7-8 to TRBJ1-1, with a tentative D call TRBD1 (5 bases). Trimming cost V 1 base and J 1 base, with 10 bases left between them. The CDR3 is 15 residues long. CDR1 is SGHVS, CDR2 FQNEAQ, per germline. The DNA of the CDR3 is TGTGCCAGCAGCTTAGGGTCTGGACAGAACACTGAAGCTTTCTTT. Translation gives CASSLGSGQNTEAFF.